Reported below is one TCR beta chain. Its matching antigen is unknown. The data were taken from a study of T cell repertoires and HLA-DP antigens. Study context: Donor ages ranged from 18-to-29 to 60-to-69; a couple of men, one woman. DNA input averaged roughly 200 ng in sorted CD137+CD4+ and approximately 1,200 ng in pre-culture CD4+.

The table came from immunoSEQ multiplex PCR; TCRdb's copy has only in-frame clones and leaves some out. The sample lists approximately 110,000 clones, about 92% occurring once. Study-level points and caveats: Clones undetected before culture averaged around 36% against one allele and around 50% against the other.

V was clipped by 0 bases and J by 4 bases, with 9 bases between them. Germline CDR1 reads SGHTS; CDR2 reads YDEGEE. The CDR3 length is 14 residues. CD4+ T cells were isolated untouched, 95% to 98% pure. This chain connects TRBV5-8 to TRBJ2-3, with a tentative D call TRBD2 (7 bases). Input material: CD4+ T cells from PBMCs. The sequence was collected from a woman younger than 30 in good health and CMV-seronegative. CDR3 sequence reads: CASSLGGGADTQYF. CDR3 sequence (DNA): TGTGCCAGCAGCTTGGGAGGGGGGGCAGATACGCAGTATTTT.